These T cell receptor beta chains were read from a single sample in a study of cytomegalovirus exposure and HLA in healthy donors. Only in-frame clones appear in the TCRdb table, and some are missing; sequencing was by immunoSEQ multiplex PCR. In the table there are 100,000 or so clones, about 80% of which are singletons. Sequencing was carried out using PBMCs. The receptors were sampled from a man aged 25-40 years in good health and CMV-seronegative. Each CDR3 is given with its conserved first and last residue. The D gene is left open where the match is weak. Clone size appears in some rows only: once, few, many, or a class for an expanded clone.

J gene	V gene	clone size	D gene	CDR3 protein	CDR3 DNA
TRBJ1-2	TRBV5-1	-	TRBD1	CASSLDDRGQGYTF	TGCGCCAGCAGCTTGGACGACAGGGGGCAAGGCTACACCTTC
TRBJ1-3	TRBV18	-	TRBD1	CASSLGTGTGNTIYF	TGTGCCAGCTCACTGGGGACAGGGACTGGAAACACCATATATTTT
TRBJ1-5	TRBV23-1	-	-	CASTWKGGGNQPQHF	TGCGCCAGCACCTGGAAAGGGGGGGGCAATCAGCCCCAGCATTTT
TRBJ2-3	TRBV5-1	few	-	CASSFRDTQYF	TGCGCCAGCAGCTTCAGAGATACGCAGTATTTT
TRBJ1-4	TRBV25-1	-	-	CASSEYGGMGEKLFF	TGTGCCAGCAGTGAATATGGGGGCATGGGTGAAAAACTGTTTTTT
TRBJ2-5	TRBV29-1	-	-	CSVGHAIGFQYF	TGCAGCGTTGGACACGCCATTGGGTTCCAGTACTTC
TRBJ1-2	TRBV30	-	-	CAWTHSREGYTF	TGTGCCTGGACTCATTCTAGGGAGGGCTACACCTTC
TRBJ2-1	TRBV19	once	TRBD2	CASSIGSGQGGTSGVNEQFF	TGTGCCAGTAGTATAGGATCCGGACAGGGCGGGACTAGCGGGGTAAATGAGCAGTTCTTC
TRBJ2-5	TRBV28	-	TRBD2	CASSSSTSGGRRETQYF	TGTGCCAGCAGTTCGTCGACTAGCGGGGGACGGCGGGAGACCCAGTACTTC
TRBJ1-4	TRBV6-5	-	TRBD1	CASSRGQGTAPPLFF	TGTGCCAGCAGTCGAGGACAGGGAACGGCCCCGCCACTGTTTTTT
TRBJ1-1	TRBV28	once	-	CASSPWTENTEAFF	TGTGCCAGCAGTCCCTGGACAGAAAACACTGAAGCTTTCTTT
TRBJ2-1	TRBV7-6	once	-	CASSLSGSHPSSYNEQFF	TGTGCCAGCAGCCTTTCGGGGAGTCACCCCAGCTCCTACAATGAGCAGTTCTTC
TRBJ2-3	TRBV27	-	-	CATRTRDTQYF	TGTGCCACCCGAACCAGAGATACGCAGTATTTT
TRBJ1-1	TRBV28	-	-	CASSLNGRVGMNTEAFF	TGTGCCAGCAGTTTAAATGGGAGGGTTGGGATGAACACTGAAGCTTTCTTT
TRBJ1-1	TRBV5-1	-	-	CASSRTRTNPGTEAFF	TGCGCCAGCAGCCGAACGAGGACAAACCCGGGCACTGAAGCTTTCTTT
TRBJ1-4	TRBV14	-	-	CASSQKQGWGTNEKLFF	TGTGCCAGCAGCCAAAAACAGGGATGGGGAACTAATGAAAAACTGTTTTTT
TRBJ1-2	TRBV29-1	once	-	CSVEERGSPNYGYTF	TGCAGCGTTGAAGAAAGAGGGAGTCCTAACTATGGCTACACCTTC
TRBJ1-4	TRBV7-8	-	-	CASAQPGSGEKLFF	TGTGCCAGTGCCCAACCAGGGTCAGGTGAAAAACTGTTTTTT
TRBJ2-5	TRBV5-8	-	-	CASIGGVETQYF	TGTGCCAGCATTGGCGGGGTGGAGACCCAGTACTTC
TRBJ1-2	TRBV5-4	-	-	CASSPDRNGYTF	TGTGCCAGCAGCCCCGACAGAAATGGCTACACCTTC
TRBJ1-2	TRBV6-6	-	TRBD1	CASSSGTGDVGYGYTF	TGTGCCAGCAGTTCCGGGACAGGGGACGTGGGCTATGGCTACACCTTC
TRBJ2-7	TRBV5-1	-	-	CASSLAGPSGEQYF	TGCGCCAGCAGCTTGGCTGGGCCGAGCGGGGAGCAGTACTTC
TRBJ2-1	TRBV5-1	once	TRBD1	CASTPGQGAINEQFF	TGCGCCAGCACCCCCGGACAGGGGGCAATTAATGAGCAGTTCTTC
TRBJ1-1	TRBV7-8	-	TRBD1	CASSLARTGMNEAFF	TGTGCCAGCAGCTTAGCCCGGACAGGGATGAATGAAGCTTTCTTT
TRBJ2-1	TRBV6-5	-	TRBD2	CASLESSGYNEQFF	TGTGCCAGCCTCGAGTCTAGCGGTTACAATGAGCAGTTCTTC